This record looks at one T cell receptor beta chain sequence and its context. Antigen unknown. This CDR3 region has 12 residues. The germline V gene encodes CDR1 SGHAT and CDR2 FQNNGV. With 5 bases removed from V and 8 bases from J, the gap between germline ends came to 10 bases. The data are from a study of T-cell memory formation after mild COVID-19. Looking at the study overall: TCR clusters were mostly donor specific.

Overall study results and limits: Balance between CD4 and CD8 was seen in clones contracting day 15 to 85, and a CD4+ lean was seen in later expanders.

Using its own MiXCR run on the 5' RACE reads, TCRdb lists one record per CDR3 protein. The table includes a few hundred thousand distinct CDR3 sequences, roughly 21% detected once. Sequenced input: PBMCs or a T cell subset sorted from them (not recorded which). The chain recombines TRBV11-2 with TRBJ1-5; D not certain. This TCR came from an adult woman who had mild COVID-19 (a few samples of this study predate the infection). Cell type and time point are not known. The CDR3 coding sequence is TGTGCCAGCAGCCGAGAGCAGGAGCCCCAGCATTTT. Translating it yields CASSREQEPQHF.